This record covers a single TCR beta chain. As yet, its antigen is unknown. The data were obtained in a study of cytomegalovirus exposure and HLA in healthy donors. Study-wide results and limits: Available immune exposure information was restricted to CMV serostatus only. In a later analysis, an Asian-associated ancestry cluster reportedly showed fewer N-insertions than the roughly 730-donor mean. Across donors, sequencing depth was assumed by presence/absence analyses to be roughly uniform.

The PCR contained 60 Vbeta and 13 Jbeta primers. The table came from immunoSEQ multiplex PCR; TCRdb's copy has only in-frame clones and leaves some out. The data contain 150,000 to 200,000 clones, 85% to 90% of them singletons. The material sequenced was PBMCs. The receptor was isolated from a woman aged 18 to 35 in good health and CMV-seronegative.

CDR3 sequence reads: CAWSPRFPSGQETQYF. DNA of the CDR3: TGTGCCTGGAGTCCTCGGTTTCCTAGCGGGCAAGAGACCCAGTACTTC. The chain employs TRBV30 and TRBJ2-5, with 8 bases identical to TRBD2. The CDR3 has 16 amino acids. Germline V gene sequence: CDR1 GTSNPN, CDR2 SVGIG (reference sequence). Trimming at V came to 2 bases and at J to 2 bases, leaving 10 bases not matched to a gene.